This TCR beta chain comes out of a study of blood T cells in healthy people across ages (dated by TCRdb to 2013 to 2016). Broadly, across the study: In model experiments, template switching captured roughly one uniquely barcoded TCR beta cDNA molecule for every two T cells. Two additional independent replicas of 1 million unique cDNA reads from the same blood draw were analyzed for two donors (one aged 18 to 30 and one aged 80 or older). Using deep sequencing normalized with unique cDNA molecular identifiers, the study measured how TCR beta repertoire diversity changes with age. Donors were grouped into four age groups: young (average roughly 15 years), middle-aged (approximately 41), aged (roughly 62) and long-lived (82). To avoid experimental bias, donors of different ages were spread randomly across the sequencing lanes. Beyond this particular receptor, the publication reports: As age increased, observed TCR beta diversity per million T cells dropped in a roughly linear way, and a significant reduction was already evident by age around 41. Bulk unsorted PBMC profiling prevented conclusive comparison of naive and antigen-experienced compartments. Compared with the aged group, the long-lived group had more naive CD4+ T cells, fewer expanded clones and increased TCR diversity, suggesting age selection. Observed TCR beta diversity correlated strongly with the percentage of naive T cells measured by flow cytometry. Because the CMV infection status of the donors was unknown, age-related changes in expanded clonotypes may potentially have been confounded. Estimates of total diversity based on one million sequenced T cells were regarded as lower bounds and as underestimates.

Points on this clonotype: It lacks a known antigen. Qualities for individual bases were not recorded, and no much larger clone is one base off.

CDR1 and CDR2, per the germline V gene, are SGHTA and FQGNSA. Spanning cysteine to phenylalanine, the CDR3 consists of 14 amino acids. Kept here is only the CDR3 DNA, which spans 42 bases and is read in frame from base 1. Compared with germline, V lacks 4 bases and J lacks 7 bases; bases without a gene match: 9. Donors were approximately 42 systemically healthy Caucasian individuals from Russia aged roughly 6 to 90 years. Each donor gave 8 to 10 milliliters of peripheral blood, collected into EDTA-treated Vacutainer tubes. Ficoll-Paque density-gradient centrifugation was used to isolate PBMCs, with at least 6.5 million per sample. Trizol reagent was used to extract total RNA from the PBMCs, yielding at least 5.5 micrograms per sample. For every donor, an aliquot of PBMCs went through flow cytometry to measure the percentages of naive CD45RAhigh/CD27high T cells. Receptors were amplified or captured by 5' RACE. The instrument was an Illumina HiSeq 2500. A second PCR of roughly 7 to 12 cycles was performed with a sample-barcoded 5' primer and a J-beta primer mix. A template-switch 5' adaptor carrying 12 random nucleotides introduced a unique molecular identifier onto each TCR beta cDNA molecule. At least 2.5 million CDR3-containing paired-end reads were obtained from each sample. All of the RNA was converted into first-strand cDNA using the Mint cDNA synthesis kit, with a TRBC-specific oligonucleotide serving as the primer. Following uracil-DNA glycosylase treatment, a first 18-cycle PCR with universal primers M1SS and BC2_uni_R was performed on all cDNA. The authors processed their data as follows. Each sample was normalized by randomly selecting 1 million high-quality reads, each carrying a distinct molecular identifier. Reads with shared molecular identifiers were discarded instead of being binned into consensus sequences. MiTCR, with a Q25 quality threshold and the strictest error-elimination algorithm, was used for CDR3 identification, clonotype clustering and error correction. Lower-bound total TCR beta diversity was estimated with a nonparametric unseen species model using Euler transformation. The public reads were quality trimmed at Q25 with fastp and then assembled into clones with MiXCR by TCRdb, keeping productive beta chains. Each entry is one CDR3 protein sequence, shown with its most common DNA and genes. Here the V and J calls rest on TCRdb's processing, not on the authors' analysis. This sample gives about 680,000 distinct CDR3 sequences in total; 49% of them show up just once. The top ten clones comprise around a third of the sample.

The sequence was collected from a woman in her sixties or seventies in good health. This sequence uses TRBV7-2 and TRBJ1-2, and TRBD1 aligns with 7 junction nucleotides. Material: blood. The nucleotide sequence reads TGTGCCAGCAGCTCCTCCAGACAGGGTCTTGGCTACACCTTC. It encodes CASSSSRQGLGYTF. The variable domain in full, with residues beyond the CDR3 obtained from the reference TRBV7-2 and TRBJ1-2 genes, is GAGVSQSPSNKVTEKGKDVELRCDPISGHTALYWYRQSLGQGLEFLIYFQGNSAPDKSGLPSDRFSAERTGGSVSTLTIQRTQQEDSAVYLCASSSSRQGLGYTFGSGTRLTVV.